Listed below are T cell receptor beta chains from one sample, sequenced in a study of shared clonotypes between healthy human individuals. Clones were sequenced by immunoSEQ multiplex PCR, and TCRdb holds only the in-frame ones, with some missing. This sample has around 1,100,000 clones, with roughly 80% found just once. The source material was memory CD4+ T cells from PBMCs. The source is a man between 18 and 29 years old in good health. Some clones in this sample may be carry-over from other donors' samples. Each CDR3 is given with its conserved first and last residue. Fields, in order: V gene, J gene, clone size, D gene, CDR3 protein, CDR3 DNA. A D gene is named only where the DNA matches it firmly. Only some rows state a clone size, as once, few, many or a class for expanded clones.

TRBV7-9	TRBJ2-6	.	.	CASSLHSSAGSGANVLTF	TGTGCCAGCAGCTTACATTCAAGTGCAGGTAGTGGGGCCAACGTCCTGACTTTC
TRBV5-1	TRBJ2-1	.	TRBD2	CASSPGLAGGPGIHEQFF	TGCGCCAGCAGCCCCGGACTAGCGGGAGGGCCTGGTATCCATGAGCAGTTCTTC
TRBV11-2	TRBJ2-5	.	.	CASSLLLQETQYF	TGTGCCAGCAGCTTATTGCTCCAAGAGACCCAGTACTTC
TRBV7-2	TRBJ2-3	few	.	CASSLEYSQYF	TGTGCCAGCAGCTTAGAGTACTCGCAGTATTTT
TRBV19	TRBJ1-2	.	.	CASRNDGYYGYTF	TGTGCCAGTAGAAACGACGGATACTATGGCTACACCTTC
TRBV20-1	TRBJ2-3	.	.	CSATLGDTQYF	TGCAGTGCTACCCTAGGGGATACGCAGTATTTT
TRBV5-5	TRBJ2-7	.	TRBD2	CASSLAGGSTYEQYF	TGTGCCAGCAGCTTGGCGGGGGGATCGACCTACGAGCAGTACTTC
TRBV27	TRBJ2-7	.	.	CASSPRGPHYEQYF	TGTGCCAGCAGTCCCAGGGGACCCCACTACGAGCAGTACTTC
TRBV7-9	TRBJ1-1	.	.	CASSFEGNTEAFF	TGTGCCAGCAGCTTCGAGGGGAACACTGAAGCTTTCTTT
TRBV11-2	TRBJ1-2	.	.	CASSLEGEGYTF	TGTGCCAGCAGCTTAGAAGGCGAGGGCTACACCTTC
TRBV7-3	TRBJ2-3	once	TRBD1	CASSLTGQGPDTQYF	TGTGCCAGCAGCTTAACCGGACAGGGACCAGATACGCAGTATTTT